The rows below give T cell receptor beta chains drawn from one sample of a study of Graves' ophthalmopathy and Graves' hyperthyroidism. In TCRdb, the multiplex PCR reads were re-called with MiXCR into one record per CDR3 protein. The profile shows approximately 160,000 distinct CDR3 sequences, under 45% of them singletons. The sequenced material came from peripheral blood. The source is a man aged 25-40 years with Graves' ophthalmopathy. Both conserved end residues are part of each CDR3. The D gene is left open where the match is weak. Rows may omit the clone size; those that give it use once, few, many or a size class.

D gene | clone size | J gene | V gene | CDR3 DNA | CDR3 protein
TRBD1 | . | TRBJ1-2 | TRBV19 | TGTGCCAGTAATGGACAGGGGAACTATGGCTACACCTTC | CASNGQGNYGYTF
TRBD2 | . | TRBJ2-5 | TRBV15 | TGTGCCACCAGCAGAGATACTAGCGGGATACAAGAGACCCAGTACTTC | CATSRDTSGIQETQYF
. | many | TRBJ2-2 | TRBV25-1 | TGTGCCAGCAGTGAATCAGGGTACATCGGGGAGCTGTTTTTT | CASSESGYIGELFF
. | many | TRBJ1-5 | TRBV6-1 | TGTGCCAGCAGTGAATTCGGGAGTCAGCCCCAGCATTTT | CASSEFGSQPQHF
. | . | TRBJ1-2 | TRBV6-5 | TGTGCCAGCAGTTATGGGTGGGTCTATGGCTACACCTTC | CASSYGWVYGYTF
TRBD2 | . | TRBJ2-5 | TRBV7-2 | TGTGCCAGCAGCTTAGCCGCCGGCGGGAGGGGAGAGACCCAGTACTTC | CASSLAAGGRGETQYF
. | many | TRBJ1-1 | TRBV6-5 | TGTGCCAGCAAGCGGACGAACACTGAAGCTTTCTTT | CASKRTNTEAFF
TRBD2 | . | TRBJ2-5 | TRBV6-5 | TGTGCCAGCAGTTACCAGGGACTAGCGGGAGCAATAGAGACCCAGTACTTC | CASSYQGLAGAIETQYF
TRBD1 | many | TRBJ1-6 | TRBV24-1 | TGTGCCACCAGTGATTTGAACAGGGGGAGCTCCTATAATTCACCCCTCCACTTT | CATSDLNRGSSYNSPLHF
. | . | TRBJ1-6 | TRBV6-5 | TGTGCCAGCAGTTACTCCCCTTTTCAGCCGTCGTCACCCCTCCACTTT | CASSYSPFQPSSPLHF
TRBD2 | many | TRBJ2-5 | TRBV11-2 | TGTGCCAGCGTACTAACAGCGGGAGTGGGGGAGACCCAGTACTTC | CASVLTAGVGETQYF
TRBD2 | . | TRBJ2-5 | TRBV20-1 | TGCAGTGCCGGGAGGAAGCAAACCCAAGAGACCCAGTACTTC | CSAGRKQTQETQYF
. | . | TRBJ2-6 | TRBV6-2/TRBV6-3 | TGTGCCAGCAGTCATACAGGAAGCTCTGGGGCCAACGTCCTGACTTTC | CASSHTGSSGANVLTF
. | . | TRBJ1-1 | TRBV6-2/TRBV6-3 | TGTGCCAGCAGTTACTCCGCAGGGTACGGGAACACTGAAGCTTTCTTT | CASSYSAGYGNTEAFF
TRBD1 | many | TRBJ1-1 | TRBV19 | TGTGCCAGTAGTATAGATCCTTACGTAAGGGGGCGAGCATTCTTT | CASSIDPYVRGRAFF
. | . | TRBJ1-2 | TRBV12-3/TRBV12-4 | TGTGCCAGCAGCGATGCTTTTTACTATGGCTACACCTTC | CASSDAFYYGYTF
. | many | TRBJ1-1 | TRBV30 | TGTGCCTGGAGTGGTACGGTGAACACTGAAGCTTTCTTT | CAWSGTVNTEAFF
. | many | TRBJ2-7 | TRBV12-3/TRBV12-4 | TGTGCCAGCACCCGGGGAGGGGGCGTATACGAGCAGTACTTC | CASTRGGGVYEQYF
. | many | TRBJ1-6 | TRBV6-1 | TGTGCCAGCAGTGAAGCGGACAATTCACCCCTCCACTTT | CASSEADNSPLHF
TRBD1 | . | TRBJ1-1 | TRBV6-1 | TGTGCCAGCGCTAGACAGGGATACACTGAAGCTTTCTTT | CASARQGYTEAFF
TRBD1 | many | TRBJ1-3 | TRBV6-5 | TGTGCCAGCAGTACGACAGGGGGCTCTGGAAACACCATATATTTT | CASSTTGGSGNTIYF
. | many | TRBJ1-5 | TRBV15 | TGTGCCACCAGCATTCGACAGGCCGATGGCAATCAGCCCCAGCATTTT | CATSIRQADGNQPQHF
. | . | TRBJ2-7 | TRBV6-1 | TGTGCCAGCAGTGCACCGGCAAGATCCTACGAGCAGTACTTC | CASSAPARSYEQYF
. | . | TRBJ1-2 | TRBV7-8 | TGTGCCAGCAGCTTTTTCAGGGACTATGGCTACACCTTC | CASSFFRDYGYTF
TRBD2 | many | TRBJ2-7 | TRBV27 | TGTGCCAGCAGTCCCCAGGGACTAGTCAACTACGAGCAGTACTTC | CASSPQGLVNYEQYF
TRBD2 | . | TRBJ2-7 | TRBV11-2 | TGTGCCAGCAGCTTCATGGGTAGCGGGACCTACGAGCAGTACTTC | CASSFMGSGTYEQYF
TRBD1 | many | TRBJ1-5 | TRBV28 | TGTGCCAGCAGTTTGGGGGCAGGGGGCAACCAGCCCCAGCATTTT | CASSLGAGGNQPQHF
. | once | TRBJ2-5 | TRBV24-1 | TGTGCCACCAGTGATGGGGGGAGAGGTGTTCCTGAGACCCAGTACTTC | CATSDGGRGVPETQYF
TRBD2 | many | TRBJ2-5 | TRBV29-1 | TGCAGCGTTGAACCCGGGAGGGCCTTCCAAGAGACCCAGTACTTC | CSVEPGRAFQETQYF
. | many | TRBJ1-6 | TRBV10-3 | TGTGCCATCAGTGAGGCTCCGGGGCGCAGCTCCTATAATTCACCCCTCCACTTT | CAISEAPGRSSYNSPLHF
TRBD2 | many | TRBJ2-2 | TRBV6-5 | TGTGCCACACTTCTAGCGGGATGGGGCACCGGGGAGCTGTTTTTT | CATLLAGWGTGELFF
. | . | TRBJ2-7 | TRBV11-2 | TGTGCCAGCAGCTTTCCCCGGCCCCATCCTTCCTACGAGCAGTACTTC | CASSFPRPHPSYEQYF
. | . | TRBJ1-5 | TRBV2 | TGTGCCAGCAGAGGGGACAGCAATCAGCCCCAGCATTTT | CASRGDSNQPQHF
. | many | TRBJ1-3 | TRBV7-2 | TGTGCCAGCAGCAGGGTATCAGGAAACACCATATATTTT | CASSRVSGNTIYF
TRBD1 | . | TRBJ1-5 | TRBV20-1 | TGCAGTGCCCTTGGACAGGGCAATCAGCCCCAGCATTTT | CSALGQGNQPQHF
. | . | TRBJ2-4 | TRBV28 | TGTGCCAGCTTCACACCGACACCTCCCAAAAACATTCAGTACTTC | CASFTPTPPKNIQYF
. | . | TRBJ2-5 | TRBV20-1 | TGCAGTGCTAGAGATGGCAGGGACCAAGAGACCCAGTACTTC | CSARDGRDQETQYF
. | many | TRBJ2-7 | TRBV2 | TGTGCCAGCAGTGAACTTAACTACGAGCAGTACTTC | CASSELNYEQYF
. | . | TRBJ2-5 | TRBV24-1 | TGTGCCACCAGCCGCGGTGAGACCCAGTACTTC | CATSRGETQYF
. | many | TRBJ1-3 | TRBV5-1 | TGCGCCAGCAGCTTGACGGGGACTGGAAACACCATATATTTT | CASSLTGTGNTIYF
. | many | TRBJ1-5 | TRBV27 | TGTGCCAGCAGTTTAGGGGGCGTTAGCAATCAGCCCCAGCATTTT | CASSLGGVSNQPQHF
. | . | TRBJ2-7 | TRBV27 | TGTGCCAGCAGTTTATGGGGTGGGGCCAGTCCCTACGAGCAGTACTTC | CASSLWGGASPYEQYF
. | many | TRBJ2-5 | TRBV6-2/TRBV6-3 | TGTGCCAGCAGTCTGAGCGGTGCCCAAGAGACCCAGTACTTC | CASSLSGAQETQYF
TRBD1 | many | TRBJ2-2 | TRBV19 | TGTGCCAGCTCGACAGGGGCTGGCGCCGGGGAGCTGTTTTTT | CASSTGAGAGELFF
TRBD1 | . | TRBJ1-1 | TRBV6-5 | TGTGCCAGCAGCTACGTGGGAATAGGACAGGGTAACACTGAAGCTTTCTTT | CASSYVGIGQGNTEAFF
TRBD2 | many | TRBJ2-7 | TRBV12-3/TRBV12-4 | TGTGCCAGCAGTTCCCTCAGGGTCGGGGGGGAGCAGTACTTC | CASSSLRVGGEQYF
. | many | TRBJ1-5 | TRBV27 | TGTGCCAGCAGATTCACCCAAAATCAGCCCCAGCATTTT | CASRFTQNQPQHF
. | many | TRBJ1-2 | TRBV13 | TGTGCCAGCAACCCATGGGGCGGTAGCTATGGCTACACCTTC | CASNPWGGSYGYTF
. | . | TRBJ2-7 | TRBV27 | TGTGCCAGCAGCTTATTGCAGGGAAACGAGCAGTACTTC | CASSLLQGNEQYF
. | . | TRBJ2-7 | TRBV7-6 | TGTGCCAGCAGCTTAGGTCTGAGCGACGGTTGGTACGAGCAGTACTTC | CASSLGLSDGWYEQYF
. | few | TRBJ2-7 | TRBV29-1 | TGCAGCGTTGTAAACTCCTACGAGCAGTACTTC | CSVVNSYEQYF
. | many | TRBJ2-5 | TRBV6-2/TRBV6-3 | TGTGCCAGCAGCCACCGTCTGGGGACCCAGTACTTC | CASSHRLGTQYF
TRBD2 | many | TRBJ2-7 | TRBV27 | TGTGCCAGCGGGCGGATGGGGACTAGCGCCTCCTACGAGCAGTACTTC | CASGRMGTSASYEQYF
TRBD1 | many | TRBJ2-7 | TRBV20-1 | TGCAGTGCTAGAGATGCGGACAGGCTCAGCTCCTACGAGCAGTACTTC | CSARDADRLSSYEQYF
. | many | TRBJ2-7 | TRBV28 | TGTGCCAGCAGTCCCCGCGGCGGGAACAACGAGCAGTACTTC | CASSPRGGNNEQYF
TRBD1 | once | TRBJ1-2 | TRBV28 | TGTGCCAGCAGCCCTGGACAGGGACCAGGGTATGGCTACACCTTC | CASSPGQGPGYGYTF
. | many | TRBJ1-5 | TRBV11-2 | TGTGCCAGCAGCACCACAGGGATCAATCAGCCCCAGCATTTT | CASSTTGINQPQHF
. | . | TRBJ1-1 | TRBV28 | TGTGCCAGCAGTTTGCCCCCGACAAACACTGAAGCTTTCTTT | CASSLPPTNTEAFF
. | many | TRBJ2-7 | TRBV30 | TGTGCCTGGAGTGTACGGGCAGGGCGCTCCTACGAGCAGTACTTC | CAWSVRAGRSYEQYF
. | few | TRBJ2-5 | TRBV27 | TGTGCCAGCAGTCAATACCCGTGGCAAGAGACCCAGTACTTC | CASSQYPWQETQYF